This T cell receptor beta chain was identified in a study of blood T cell repertoires in COVID-19. Across the study: Sample material is recorded as cDNA or gDNA derived from T cells, B-cell-depleted T cells, or PBMCs.

This table comes from immunoSEQ multiplex PCR, and its TCRdb copy is limited to in-frame clones, with some not included. The data show around 100,000 clones, with 90% seen just once and 5.1% held by the top ten. The CDR3 spans 14 residues. V shed 6 bases, J shed 7 bases, and the junction held 11 bases outside the gene matches. Looked up from germline, CDR1 is SGHDT and CDR2 is YYEEEE. What was sequenced was peripheral blood. The receptor was derived from a man aged 50 or older with acute or convalescent COVID-19. The V and J genes are TRBV5-6 and TRBJ1-2; TRBD1 matches at 8 bases. CDR3 residues: CASTQDRALRGYTF. The CDR3 DNA reads as TGTGCCAGCACCCAGGACAGGGCTCTCCGTGGCTACACCTTC.